This record looks at one T cell receptor beta chain sequence and its context. Its antigen remains unidentified. Base-call qualities are not available, and no considerably larger clone is one nucleotide away. The CDR3 holds 13 amino acids from the cysteine to the phenylalanine. The CDR3 DNA has 39 bases and is translated from base 1. V has 9 bases trimmed and J has 8 bases trimmed; junction bases matching no gene number 6. The germline V gene supplies CDR1 SGHVS and CDR2 FQNEAQ. The data belong to a study of CD8+CD57+ T cells in acquired aplastic anemia (dated by TCRdb to the late 2010s). In terms of the full investigation: On average, sorted CD4+ and CD8+ cells yielded around 3.5 ug of extracted DNA, with a range of about 0.18 to 30 ug. CD8+CD57+ expansion was defined as frequency above the mean frequency observed in healthy subjects.

Genomic DNA served as template for TCR beta VDJ combination and CDR3 sequence profiling. An Illumina HiSeq 2000 was used for TCR repertoire sequencing. Per the source publication's procedure: TRBV/TRBJ rearrangement plots, CDR3 size and DJ length profiles, and Simpson's diversity index were used to evaluate the repertoires. Whichever DNA sequence was most abundant in the deep sequencing data was defined as the immunodominant clone. CDR3 amino acid sequences were screened for sharing across subjects and compared with published repertoires and the VDJdb database. Starting from the raw public reads, TCRdb applied fastp trimming at Q25, assembled clones with MiXCR and retained in-frame beta chains. One record per CDR3 amino acid sequence lists the most common genes and DNA. The V and J calls, along with clone size, are taken from TCRdb and not from the paper's own processing. Recorded for this sample are roughly 500,000 distinct CDR3 sequences; more than 25% of them occurred a single time. Roughly 0.8% of the sample rests with the top ten.

Flow cytometry had shown CD8+CD57+ cell expansion in the patients selected for sequencing. Every patient had severe acquired aplastic anemia, diagnosed using the International Study of Aplastic Anemia and Agranulocytosis and Camitta criteria. At the time blood was sampled, none of the patients had received any therapy. In this study, sorted CD4+ and CD8+ T cells from the blood of healthy subjects and of severe aplastic anemia patients had their TCR repertoires deep-sequenced. Patients were enrolled under clinicaltrials.gov protocols 00001620, 01623167, 00001397, 00071045, 00081523 and 00961064 in the USA. Ficoll-Paque density gradient centrifugation was used to isolate peripheral blood mononuclear cells. Before DNA extraction, CD4+ and CD8+ T cells were sorted with FACS or magnetic beads. Overall study results and their limits: Patients and healthy controls showed no significant difference in CD8+ Simpson's diversity (P=0.060). Around 31 CD8+ CDR3 sequences were shared between patients and controls but appeared highly expressed in patients and within their immunodominant clones.

Sequenced material: sorted CD4+, CD8+, or CD8+CD57+ T cells (not recorded which) from PBMCs. This chain joins TRBV7-8 to TRBJ2-3; TRBD2 aligns with 12 central bases. This clonotype was obtained from a human donor with aplastic anemia. The CDR3 is CASGRTSGVTQYF. The bases are TGTGCCAGTGGAAGGACTAGCGGGGTTACGCAGTATTTT.